The sequence of this T cell receptor (beta chain) was determined in a study of blood T cell repertoires in COVID-19. TCRdb's table, derived via immunoSEQ multiplex PCR, lists solely in-frame clones and lacks some. In the table there are over 450,000 clones, roughly 91% of which are singletons. The V gene end was trimmed by 4 bases and the J gene end by 9 bases; junction bases not matched to a gene: 6. This CDR3 is 16 amino acids long. The germline gives CDR1 MDHEN, CDR2 SYDVKM. This clonotype originated in a woman aged 50 to 60 with COVID-19, enrolled during active disease. The sequenced sample consisted of peripheral blood. The V call is TRBV28, the J call TRBJ2-1; 16 positions match TRBD2. CDR3 protein: CASSSGLAGGLSEQFF. The CDR3 DNA reads as TGTGCCAGCAGTTCGGGACTAGCGGGGGGGCTTAGTGAGCAGTTCTTC. Complete variable domain (other parts from reference TRBV28 and TRBJ2-1): DVKVTQSSRYLVKRTGEKVFLECVQDMDHENMFWYRQDPGLGLRLIYFSYDVKMKEKGDIPEGYSVSREKKERFSLILESASTNQTSMYLCASSSGLAGGLSEQFFGPGTRLTVL.